Below, 4 T cell receptor beta chains from the same sample are listed, as sequenced in a study of cytomegalovirus exposure and HLA in healthy donors. It was with 60 Vbeta and 13 Jbeta primers that the PCR ran. Clones were sequenced by immunoSEQ multiplex PCR, and TCRdb holds only the in-frame ones, with some missing. This table lists nearly 200,000 clones. The sample consisted of PBMCs. All receptors derive from a boy younger than 18 in good health and CMV-seronegative.

V is TRBV5-1 and J is TRBJ2-2, with D maybe TRBD1 (5 bases). CDR1 SGHRS and CDR2 YFSETQ come from the germline V gene. The V and J ends lost 6 bases and 6 bases respectively, with 9 bases between them. The length of the CDR3 is 12 residues. CDR3 in DNA: TGCGCCAGCACCAGGGCCCCCGGGGAGCTGTTTTTT. It yields the protein CASTRAPGELFF.

V gene TRBV5-6 combines with J gene TRBJ1-2; D is uncertain. The CDR3 has 12 amino acids. Germline CDR1 SGHDT, CDR2 YYEEEE. V lost 1 base to trimming and J lost 8 bases, with 9 bases between them. The CDR3: CASSLKHHGYTF. DNA for the CDR3: TGTGCCAGCAGCTTGAAACATCACGGCTACACCTTC.

V usage is TRBV6-5 and J usage is TRBJ2-3, with 8 bases that match TRBD2. Germline CDR1 MNHEY, CDR2 SVGAGI. The CDR3 has 14 amino acids. V lost 5 bases and J lost 6; bases outside the gene matches: 7. CDR3 residues: CASSRPGGPDTQYF. The CDR3 nucleotides are TGTGCCAGCAGTCGTCCGGGGGGGCCCGATACGCAGTATTTT.

In nucleotides, the CDR3 is TGTGCCAGCAGTTTGGACGGAGGGAACTACGAGCAGTACTTC. Its protein product is CASSLDGGNYEQYF. V is TRBV27 and J is TRBJ2-7, with D possibly matching TRBD2 (6 bases). This CDR3 has 14 amino acids. Germline V CDR1 and CDR2: MNHEY, SMNVEV (reference sequence). Trimming removed 3 bases at V and 3 bases at J, with 12 bases between.